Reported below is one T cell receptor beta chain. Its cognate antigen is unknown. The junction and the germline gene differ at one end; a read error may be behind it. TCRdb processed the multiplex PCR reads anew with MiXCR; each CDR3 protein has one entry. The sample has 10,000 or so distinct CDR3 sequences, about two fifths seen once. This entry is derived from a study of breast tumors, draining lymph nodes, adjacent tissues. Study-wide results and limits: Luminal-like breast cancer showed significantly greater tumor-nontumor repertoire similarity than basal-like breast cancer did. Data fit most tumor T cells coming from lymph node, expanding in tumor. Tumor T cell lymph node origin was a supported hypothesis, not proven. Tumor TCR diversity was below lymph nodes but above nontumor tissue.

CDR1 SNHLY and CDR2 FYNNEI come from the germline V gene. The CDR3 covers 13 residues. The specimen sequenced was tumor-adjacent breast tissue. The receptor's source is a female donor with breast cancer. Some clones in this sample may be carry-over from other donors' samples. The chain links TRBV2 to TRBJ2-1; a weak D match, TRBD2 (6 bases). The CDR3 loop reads CASSGRETNERFF. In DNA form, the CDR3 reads TGTGCCAGCAGTGGCCGGGAGACTAATGAGCGGTTCTTC.